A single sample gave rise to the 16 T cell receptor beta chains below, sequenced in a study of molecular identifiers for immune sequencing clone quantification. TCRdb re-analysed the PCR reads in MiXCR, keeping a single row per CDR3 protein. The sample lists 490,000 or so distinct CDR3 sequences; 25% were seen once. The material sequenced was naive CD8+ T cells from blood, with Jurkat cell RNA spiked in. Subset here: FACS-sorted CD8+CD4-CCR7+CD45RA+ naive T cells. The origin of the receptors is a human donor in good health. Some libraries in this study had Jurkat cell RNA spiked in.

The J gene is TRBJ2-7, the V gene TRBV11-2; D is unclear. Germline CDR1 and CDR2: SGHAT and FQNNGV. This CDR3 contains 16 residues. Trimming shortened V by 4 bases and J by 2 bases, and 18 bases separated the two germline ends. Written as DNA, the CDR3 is TGTGCCAGCAGCTCCGATTGGGGAATGAAGGCCTACGAGCAGTACTTC. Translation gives CASSSDWGMKAYEQYF.

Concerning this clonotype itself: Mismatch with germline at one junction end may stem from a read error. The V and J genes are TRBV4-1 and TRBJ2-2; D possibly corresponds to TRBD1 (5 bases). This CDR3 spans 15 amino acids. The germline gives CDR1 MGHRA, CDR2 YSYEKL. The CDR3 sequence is CASSQRQTNTGELFF. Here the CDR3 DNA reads TGCGCCAGCAGCCAGCGACAGACGAACACAGGGGAGCTGTTTTTT.

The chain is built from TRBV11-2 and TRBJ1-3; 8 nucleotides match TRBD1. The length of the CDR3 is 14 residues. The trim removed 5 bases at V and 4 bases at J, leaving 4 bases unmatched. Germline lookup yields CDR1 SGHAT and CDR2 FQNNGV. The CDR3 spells CASSRTGLGNTIYF. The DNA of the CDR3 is TGTGCCAGCAGCCGGACAGGGCTAGGAAACACCATATATTTT. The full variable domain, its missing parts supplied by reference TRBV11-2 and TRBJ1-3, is EAGVAQSPRYKIIEKRQSVAFWCNPISGHATLYWYQQILGQGPKLLIQFQNNGVVDDSQLPKDRFSAERLKGVDSTLKIQPAKLEDSAVYLCASSRTGLGNTIYFGEGSWLTVV.

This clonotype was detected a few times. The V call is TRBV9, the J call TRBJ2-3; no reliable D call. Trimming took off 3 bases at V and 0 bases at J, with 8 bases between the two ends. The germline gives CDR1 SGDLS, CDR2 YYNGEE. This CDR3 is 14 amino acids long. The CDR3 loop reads CASSGAHSTDTQYF. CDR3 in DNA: TGTGCCAGCAGCGGGGCGCATAGCACAGATACGCAGTATTTT.

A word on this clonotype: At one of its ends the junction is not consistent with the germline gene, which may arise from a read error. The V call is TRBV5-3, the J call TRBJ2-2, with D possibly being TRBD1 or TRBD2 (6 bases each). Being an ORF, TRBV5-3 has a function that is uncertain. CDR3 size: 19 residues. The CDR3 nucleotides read TGTGCCAGCAGCTTGGAGGGGGAAATGGGGTTTACAAAAACCGGGGAGCTGTTTTTT. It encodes CASSLEGEMGFTKTGELFF.

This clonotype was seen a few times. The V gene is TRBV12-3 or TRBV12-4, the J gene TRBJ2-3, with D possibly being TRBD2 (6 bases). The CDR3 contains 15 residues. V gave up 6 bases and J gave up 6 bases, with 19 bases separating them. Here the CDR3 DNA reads TGTGCCAGCAGCCCCCCGGGACTGCTCGTGGATACGCAGTATTTT. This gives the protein CASSPPGLLVDTQYF.

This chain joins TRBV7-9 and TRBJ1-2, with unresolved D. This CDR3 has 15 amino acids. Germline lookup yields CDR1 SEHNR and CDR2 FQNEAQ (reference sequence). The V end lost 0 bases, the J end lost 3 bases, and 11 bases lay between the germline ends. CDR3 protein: CASSLASIFDYGYTF. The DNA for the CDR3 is TGTGCCAGCAGCTTAGCGAGCATTTTCGACTATGGCTACACCTTC.

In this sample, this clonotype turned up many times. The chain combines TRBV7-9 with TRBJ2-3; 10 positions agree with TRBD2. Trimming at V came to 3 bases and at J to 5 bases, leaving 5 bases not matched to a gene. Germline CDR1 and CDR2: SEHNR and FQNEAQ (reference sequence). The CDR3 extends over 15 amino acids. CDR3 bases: TGTGCCAGCAGCTTTCAAGGGACTAGCGAAGATACGCAGTATTTT. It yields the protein CASSFQGTSEDTQYF.

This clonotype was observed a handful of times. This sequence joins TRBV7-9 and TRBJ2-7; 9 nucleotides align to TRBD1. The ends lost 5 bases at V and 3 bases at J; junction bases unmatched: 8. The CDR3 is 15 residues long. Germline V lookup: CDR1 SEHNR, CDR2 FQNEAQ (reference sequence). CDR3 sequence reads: CASSTLGTGLYEQYF. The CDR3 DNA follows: TGTGCCAGCAGCACCCTCGGGACAGGGCTCTACGAGCAGTACTTC.

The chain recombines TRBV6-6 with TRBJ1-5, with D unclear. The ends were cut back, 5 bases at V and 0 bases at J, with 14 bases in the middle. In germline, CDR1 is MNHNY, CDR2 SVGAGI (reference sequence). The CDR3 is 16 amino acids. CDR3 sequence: CASSPLDSCSNQPQHF. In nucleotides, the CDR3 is TGTGCCAGCAGTCCCCTGGACTCATGTAGCAATCAGCCCCAGCATTTT.

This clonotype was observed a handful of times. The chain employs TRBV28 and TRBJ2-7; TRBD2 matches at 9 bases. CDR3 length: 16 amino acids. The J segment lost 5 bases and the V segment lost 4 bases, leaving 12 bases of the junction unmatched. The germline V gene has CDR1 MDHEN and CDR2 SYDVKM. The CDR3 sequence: CASSSLRAGGYHEQYF. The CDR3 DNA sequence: TGTGCCAGCAGTTCCCTCCGGGCGGGAGGGTACCACGAGCAGTACTTC.

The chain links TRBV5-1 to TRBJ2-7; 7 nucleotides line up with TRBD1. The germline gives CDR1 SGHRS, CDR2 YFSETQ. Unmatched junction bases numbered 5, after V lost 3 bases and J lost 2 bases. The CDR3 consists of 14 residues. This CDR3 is CASSWDRNPYEQYF. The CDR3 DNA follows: TGCGCCAGCAGCTGGGACAGAAACCCCTACGAGCAGTACTTC.

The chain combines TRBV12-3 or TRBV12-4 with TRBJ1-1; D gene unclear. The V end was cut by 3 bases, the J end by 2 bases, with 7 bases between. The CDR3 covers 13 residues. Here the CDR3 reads CASSFKRNTEAFF. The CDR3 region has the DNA TGTGCCAGCAGTTTTAAGAGAAACACTGAAGCTTTCTTT.

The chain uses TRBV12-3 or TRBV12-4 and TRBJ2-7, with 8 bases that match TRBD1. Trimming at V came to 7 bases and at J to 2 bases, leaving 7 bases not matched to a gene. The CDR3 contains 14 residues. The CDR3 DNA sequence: TGTGCCAGCAACTCAGGGGGCCCAACCTACGAGCAGTACTTC. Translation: CASNSGGPTYEQYF.

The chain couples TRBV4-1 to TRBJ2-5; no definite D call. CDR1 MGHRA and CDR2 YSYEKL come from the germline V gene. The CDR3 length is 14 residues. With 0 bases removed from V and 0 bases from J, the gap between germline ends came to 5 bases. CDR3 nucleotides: TGCGCCAGCAGCCAAGAACCCCACCAAGAGACCCAGTACTTC. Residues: CASSQEPHQETQYF.

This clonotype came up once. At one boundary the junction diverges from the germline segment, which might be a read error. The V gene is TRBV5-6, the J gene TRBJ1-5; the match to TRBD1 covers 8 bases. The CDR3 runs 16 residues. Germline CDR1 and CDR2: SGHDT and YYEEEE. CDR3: CASSFGTGGFNQLQHF. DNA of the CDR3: TGTGCCAGCAGCTTTGGCACAGGGGGTTTTAATCAGCTCCAGCATTTT.